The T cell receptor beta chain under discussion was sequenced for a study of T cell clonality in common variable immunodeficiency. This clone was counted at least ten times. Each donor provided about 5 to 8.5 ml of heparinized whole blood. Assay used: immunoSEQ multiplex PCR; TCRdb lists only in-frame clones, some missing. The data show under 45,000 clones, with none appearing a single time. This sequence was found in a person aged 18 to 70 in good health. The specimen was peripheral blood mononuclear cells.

Partial CDR3 DNA: TGTGCCATCAGCCAATCGGGACAGGGAAACTACGAG. This sequence encodes CAISQSGQGNYE. The whole CDR3 region reads CAISQSGQGNYEQYF. The chain combines TRBV10-3 with TRBJ2-7, with 9 positions matching TRBD1. Read coverage stops 3 residues before the CDR3 terminus; the germline J gene supplies the remainder. This CDR3 is built from 15 residues. V gave up 6 bases and J gave up 3 bases; unmatched junction bases: 9. Germline CDR1 reads ENHRY; CDR2 reads SYGVKD.